The entry that follows covers one TCR beta chain sequence. Its antigen is currently unknown. This entry is derived from a study of beta chain features in type 1 diabetes. Study outcomes and limitations: Moderate but significant shortening of TCRB CDR3s was recorded in all four CD4+ subsets from Type 1 diabetes patients.

The CDR3 spans 15 residues. CDR1 and CDR2 from the germline V gene are SGHRS and YFSETQ. Trimming pared 3 bases from V and 2 bases from J, leaving 11 bases between. The authors reverse transcribed all of the isolated RNA, so sequencing captured expressed TCRB transcripts. Method: immunoSEQ multiplex PCR; TCRdb's copy keeps in-frame clones and lacks some. This table has roughly 150,000 clones, approximately 62% appearing once. The origin of this receptor is a man aged 25-45 years with type 1 diabetes. Input material: naive CD4+ T cells from blood. V gene TRBV5-1 combines with J gene TRBJ2-2; D is possibly TRBD1 (6 bases). The CDR3 nucleotides are TGCGCCAGCAGCTCGCACAGGGCCAACACCGGGGAGCTGTTTTTT. Translated: CASSSHRANTGELFF.